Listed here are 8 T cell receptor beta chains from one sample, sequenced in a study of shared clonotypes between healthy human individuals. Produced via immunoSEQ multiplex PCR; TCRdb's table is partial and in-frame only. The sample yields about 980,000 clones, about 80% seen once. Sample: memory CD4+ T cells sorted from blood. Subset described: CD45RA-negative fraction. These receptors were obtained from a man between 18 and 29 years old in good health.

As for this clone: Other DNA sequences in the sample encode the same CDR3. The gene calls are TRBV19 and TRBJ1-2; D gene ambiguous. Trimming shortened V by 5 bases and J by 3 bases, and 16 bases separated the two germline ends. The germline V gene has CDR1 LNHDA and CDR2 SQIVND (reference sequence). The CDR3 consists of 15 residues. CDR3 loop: CASSSTSGSHYGYTF. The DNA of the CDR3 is TGTGCCAGTAGTTCCACTTCCGGGAGCCACTATGGCTACACCTTC.

For the CDR3, the DNA is TGTGCCTGGAGTGTGGGCACCGGGGGACAGGGGACCTACGAGCAGTACTTC. This encodes CAWSVGTGGQGTYEQYF. This sequence joins TRBV30 and TRBJ2-7; 10 positions match TRBD1. The CDR3 contains 17 residues. V was clipped by 0 bases and J by 2 bases; unmatched bases: 10. CDR1 is GTSNPN, CDR2 SVGIG, per germline (reference sequence).

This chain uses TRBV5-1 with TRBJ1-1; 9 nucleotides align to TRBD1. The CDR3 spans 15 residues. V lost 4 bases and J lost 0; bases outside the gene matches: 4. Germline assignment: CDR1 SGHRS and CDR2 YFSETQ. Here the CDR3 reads CASSNGQGMNTEAFF. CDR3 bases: TGCGCCAGCAGCAACGGACAGGGGATGAACACTGAAGCTTTCTTT.

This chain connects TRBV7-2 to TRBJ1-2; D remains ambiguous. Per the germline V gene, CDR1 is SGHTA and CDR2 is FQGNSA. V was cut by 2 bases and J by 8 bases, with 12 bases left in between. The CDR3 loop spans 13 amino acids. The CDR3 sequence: CASSLWSDGGYTF. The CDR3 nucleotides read TGTGCCAGCAGCTTATGGTCGGACGGAGGCTACACCTTC.

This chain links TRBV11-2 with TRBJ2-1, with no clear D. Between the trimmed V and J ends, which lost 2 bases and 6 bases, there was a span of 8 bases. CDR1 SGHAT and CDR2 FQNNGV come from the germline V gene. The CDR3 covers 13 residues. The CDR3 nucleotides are TGTGCCAGCAGCTTAACCCAAGTCAATGAGCAGTTCTTC. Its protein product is CASSLTQVNEQFF.

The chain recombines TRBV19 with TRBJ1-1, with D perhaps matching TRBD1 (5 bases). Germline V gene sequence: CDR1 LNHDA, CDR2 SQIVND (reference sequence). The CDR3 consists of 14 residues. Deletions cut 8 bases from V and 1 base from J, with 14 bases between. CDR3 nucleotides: TGTGCCAGTGTGGCGGGACGGTCGAACACTGAAGCTTTCTTT. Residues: CASVAGRSNTEAFF.

The CDR3 region is CASTSGVPQTQYF. CDR3 coding DNA: TGTGCCAGCACCTCGGGAGTTCCGCAGACCCAGTACTTC. The gene calls are TRBV6-6 and TRBJ2-5, with D possibly being TRBD2 (6 bases). This CDR3 has 13 amino acids. Germline lookup yields CDR1 MNHNY and CDR2 SVGAGI (reference sequence). V lost 7 bases and J 6 bases, leaving 15 bases between the germline ends.

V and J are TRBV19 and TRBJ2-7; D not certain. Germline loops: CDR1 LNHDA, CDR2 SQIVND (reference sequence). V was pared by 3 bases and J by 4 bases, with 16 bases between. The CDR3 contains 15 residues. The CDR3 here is CASSIAPGLGYEQYF. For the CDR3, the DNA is TGTGCCAGTAGTATCGCTCCCGGCCTTGGGTACGAGCAGTACTTC. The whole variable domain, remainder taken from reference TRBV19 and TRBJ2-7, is DGGITQSPKYLFRKEGQNVTLSCEQNLNHDAMYWYRQDPGQGLRLIYYSQIVNDFQKGDIAEGYSVSREKKESFPLTVTSAQKNPTAFYLCASSIAPGLGYEQYFGPGTRLTVT.